The TCR beta chain described here comes from a study of cytomegalovirus exposure and HLA in healthy donors. The PCR was carried out with 60 Vbeta primers and 13 Jbeta primers. Profiling relied on immunoSEQ multiplex PCR, and the TCRdb table lists in-frame clones only, not all of them. The data show about 130,000 clones, around 80% seen once. This CDR3 comprises 17 residues. Looked up from germline, CDR1 is SNHLY and CDR2 is FYNNEI. V gave up 3 bases and J gave up 5 bases, with 21 bases separating them. The sequenced sample was PBMCs. V is TRBV2 and J is TRBJ2-3, with TRBD2 as a possible D gene (5 bases). The TCR originated in a man aged 30-40 years in good health. The CDR3 DNA sequence: TGTGCCAGCAGTGAGGAGGCCGGACGTAGTGCGATAGATACGCAGTATTTT. Translating it yields CASSEEAGRSAIDTQYF.